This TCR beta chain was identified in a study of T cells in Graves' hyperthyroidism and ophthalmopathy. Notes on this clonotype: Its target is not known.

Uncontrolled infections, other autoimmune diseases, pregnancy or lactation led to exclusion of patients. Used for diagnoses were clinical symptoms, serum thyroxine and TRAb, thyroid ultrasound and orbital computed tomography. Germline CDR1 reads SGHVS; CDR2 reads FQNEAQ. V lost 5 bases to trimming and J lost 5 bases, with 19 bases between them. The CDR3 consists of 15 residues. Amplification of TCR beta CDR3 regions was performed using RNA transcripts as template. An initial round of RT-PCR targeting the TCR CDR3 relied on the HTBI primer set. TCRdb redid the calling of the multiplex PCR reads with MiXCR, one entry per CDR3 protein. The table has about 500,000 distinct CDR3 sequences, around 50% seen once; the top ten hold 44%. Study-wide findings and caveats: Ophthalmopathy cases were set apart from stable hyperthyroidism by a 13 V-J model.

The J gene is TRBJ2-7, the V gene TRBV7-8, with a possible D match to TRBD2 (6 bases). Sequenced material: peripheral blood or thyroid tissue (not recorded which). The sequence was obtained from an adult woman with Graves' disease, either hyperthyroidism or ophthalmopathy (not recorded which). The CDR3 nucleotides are TGTGCCAGCAGCCAAATCGGAGGGAGTAGAAACGAGCAGTACTTC. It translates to CASSQIGGSRNEQYF.